This record looks at one T cell receptor beta chain sequence and its context. Its antigen is currently unknown. PCR amplification relied on 60 Vbeta primers (plus 13 Jbeta primers). Using immunoSEQ multiplex PCR, the repertoire was profiled, and TCRdb retains in-frame clones only, with some absent. The profile shows over 150,000 clones, about three quarters of them singletons. This sample was taken from a study of cytomegalovirus exposure and HLA in healthy donors. Overall study findings and caveats: Prediction of most subjects' HLA-A and HLA-B alleles by TCR beta sequences was reportedly accurate. Roughly even sequencing depth across donors was the assumption behind the presence/absence analyses. Reportedly, a later analysis found an Asian-associated ancestry cluster had fewer N-insertions than the roughly 700-donor mean. Segments of the TCR beta V type were, in most cases, productive about 87% or about 30% of the time in an earlier analysis.

The TCR originated in a woman between 50 and 59 years old in good health and CMV-seropositive. Sequencing was carried out using PBMCs.

The CDR3 coding sequence is TGTGCCAGCAGCTTTCAAACAGGGACTGGCTACACCTTC. Translated: CASSFQTGTGYTF. The genes are TRBV7-2 and TRBJ1-2; weak D call: TRBD1 (6 bases). Between the trimmed V and J ends, which lost 3 bases and 7 bases, there was a span of 12 bases. The CDR3 length is 13 residues. Germline assignment: CDR1 SGHTA and CDR2 FQGNSA.